What follows is one T cell receptor beta chain and its context. This entry is derived from a study of cytomegalovirus exposure and HLA in healthy donors. Unmatched junction bases numbered 8, after V lost 5 bases and J lost 6 bases. CDR1 is SGHRS, CDR2 YFSETQ, per germline. The CDR3 is 14 residues long. 13 Jbeta primers and 60 Vbeta primers were used for the PCR. The protocol was immunoSEQ multiplex PCR, while the TCRdb copy is restricted to in-frame clones and leaves out a portion. The table lists 95,000 to 150,000 clones, about 70% of them singletons. The chain couples TRBV5-1 to TRBJ2-1; TRBD1 matches at 7 bases. The sequence was obtained from a woman aged 40 to 49 in good health and CMV-seronegative. The sequencing input was PBMCs. CDR3: CASRKGQERNEQFF. For the CDR3, the DNA is TGCGCCAGCAGAAAAGGACAGGAGCGCAATGAGCAGTTCTTC.